This T cell receptor beta chain was recovered during a study of identical twins. Study conclusions and caveats: Models underestimated how often monozygotic twins shared out-of-frame TCR alpha. For out-of-frame beta sequences, excess twin sharing was weaker.

From germline, CDR1 is LGHDT and CDR2 YNNKEL (reference sequence). There are 15 residues in the CDR3. Healthy Caucasians were all of the donors. The sample holds one count of this clonotype. Its antigen is as yet unknown. At one end the junction does not follow the germline gene, possibly because of a read error. Via MiXCR, TCRdb re-called the 5' RACE reads, giving one row per CDR3 protein. The sample consists of hundreds of thousands of distinct CDR3 sequences, 7% to 7.5% of them appearing once. This sample also appeared in a second study, on yellow fever vaccine responses in identical twins. That paper states: Twins reportedly had a vaccine T cell response that seemed partly convergent, partly personalized.

The V and J genes are TRBV3-1 and TRBJ2-4; D possibly corresponds to TRBD1 (5 bases). The source material was PBMCs. The TCR originated in a woman in her late teens or twenties in good health. The CDR3 coding sequence is TGTGCCAGCTGCCAAGTTCGACAGACGCAAAACATTCAGTACTTC. Amino acid sequence: CASCQVRQTQNIQYF.